These T cell receptor beta chains were read from a single sample in a study of identical twins. TCRdb processed the 5' RACE reads anew with MiXCR; each CDR3 protein has one entry. The sample has about 530,000 distinct CDR3 sequences; 12% to 15% are singletons. The sample also formed part of further work on yellow fever vaccine responses in identical twins.

The sample comprised CD4+ T cells sorted from blood. The receptors originated from a woman aged 18-29 years in good health. Both conserved end residues are part of each CDR3. The D gene is left open where the match is weak. The size of a clone is reported for some rows only, either as once, few or many, or as a class for expanded clones.

>TRBV12-3/TRBV12-4|TRBJ2-7|NA|TRBD2
TGTGCCAGCAGCTTACAACTAGCGGGAGGCTTCGAGCAGTACTTC
CASSLQLAGGFEQYF
>TRBV10-3|TRBJ2-7|few|NA
TGTGCCATCAGTGCCGCTCCCTACGAGCAGTACTTC
CAISAAPYEQYF
>TRBV24-1|TRBJ2-1|once|TRBD1
TGTGCCACAAGCCTCGGGACAGGGTATCGCAATGAGCAGTTCTTC
CATSLGTGYRNEQFF
>TRBV29-1|TRBJ2-3|NA|TRBD2
TGCAGCGTCCCGGCGAGACTAGCGGGTATCACAGATACGCAGTATTTT
CSVPARLAGITDTQYF
>TRBV20-1|TRBJ2-5|NA|NA
TGCAGTGCTAGAAAGGGGGAGACCCAGTACTTC
CSARKGETQYF
>TRBV11-1|TRBJ2-2|NA|TRBD2
TGTGCCAGCAGGGCAAGGCTAGCGGGGAGCGTGAACACCGGGGAGCTGTTTTTT
CASRARLAGSVNTGELFF
>TRBV6-5|TRBJ1-2|NA|NA
TGTGCCAGCAGTTACTCAGGGGCGCTTTACTATGGCTACACCTTC
CASSYSGALYYGYTF
>TRBV7-9|TRBJ1-1|NA|TRBD1
TGTGCCAGCAGCCCTCAAGGGACAGTGAACACTGAAGCTTTCTTT
CASSPQGTVNTEAFF
>TRBV4-2|TRBJ2-2|few|NA
TGTGCCAGCAGCCAAGATCTGATCGGGGAGCTGTTTTTT
CASSQDLIGELFF
>TRBV5-1|TRBJ2-5|few|NA
TGCGCCAGCAGCTTTGGGGGGAGCAGAGAGACCCAGTACTTC
CASSFGGSRETQYF
>TRBV5-6|TRBJ2-2|few|TRBD1
TGTGCCAGCAGACCTGGACAGGGAGGCACCGGGGAGCTGTTTTTT
CASRPGQGGTGELFF
>TRBV12-3/TRBV12-4|TRBJ1-4|few|NA
TGTGCCAGCAGTAATCTCCCCCACGAAAAACTGTTTTTT
CASSNLPHEKLFF
>TRBV4-1|TRBJ1-2|many|NA
TGCGCCAGCAGCCAGGGGAGGGACGGACGGGGCTATGGCTACACCTTC
CASSQGRDGRGYGYTF
>TRBV5-1|TRBJ2-1|NA|NA
TGCGCCAGCAGCTTGGGGACAGCTAGCAATGAGCAGTTCTTC
CASSLGTASNEQFF
>TRBV12-3/TRBV12-4|TRBJ2-7|NA|TRBD2
TGTGCCAGCAGGGTAGCGGGTGTGGGGTCCTACGAGCAGTACTTC
CASRVAGVGSYEQYF
>TRBV15|TRBJ2-3|few|NA
TGTGCCACCAGCAGAGATCCGGGCAACAAGGTCAGCACAGATACGCAGTATTTT
CATSRDPGNKVSTDTQYF
>TRBV3-1|TRBJ2-3|NA|NA
TGTGCCAGCAGCCGCATCCCCACAGATACGCAGTATTTT
CASSRIPTDTQYF
>TRBV20-1|TRBJ1-4|few|NA
TGCAGTGCTCTAACGCCGGTCCCCACCCCTGAAAAACTGTTTTTT
CSALTPVPTPEKLFF
>TRBV7-3|TRBJ2-5|NA|NA
TGTGCCAGCAGCCCCCACGGTCCCGAGACCCAGTACTTC
CASSPHGPETQYF
>TRBV14|TRBJ2-2|few|TRBD1
TGTGCCAGCAGCCACGCCGGTAGGGGGCTCGGGGAGCTGTTTTTT
CASSHAGRGLGELFF
>TRBV28|TRBJ2-1|NA|NA
TGTGCCAGCACAAGCCGGGACGCGAGCTCCTACAATGAGCAGTTCTTC
CASTSRDASSYNEQFF
>TRBV5-5|TRBJ2-3|few|NA
TGTGCCAGCAGCTTGCGGTGGACAGATACGCAGTATTTT
CASSLRWTDTQYF
>TRBV5-1|TRBJ2-7|NA|TRBD1
TGCGCCAGCAGCCTGCCCGGGACAGGGATCTACGAGCAGTACTTC
CASSLPGTGIYEQYF
>TRBV24-1|TRBJ2-1|few|TRBD2
TGTGCCACCAGTGATGAGCGGGGGTACAATGAGCAGTTCTTC
CATSDERGYNEQFF
>TRBV28|TRBJ1-2|NA|NA
TGTGCCAGCAGTTCATCCGTGGGAGGAGGTGGCTACACCTTC
CASSSSVGGGGYTF
>TRBV5-1|TRBJ2-3|few|NA
TGCGCCAGCAGCTTTAAGGGCGGGGCCCGCTCCCCAGATACGCAGTATTTT
CASSFKGGARSPDTQYF
>TRBV5-1|TRBJ1-3|NA|TRBD1
TGCGCCAGCAGCTTGTCTTCAGGGGGCTTTGGAAACACCATATATTTT
CASSLSSGGFGNTIYF
>TRBV9|TRBJ2-7|NA|TRBD2
TGTGCCAGCAGCGTAGAGGGACTAGGAAGTAACTACGAGCAGTACTTC
CASSVEGLGSNYEQYF
>TRBV24-1|TRBJ2-1|few|NA
TGTGCCACCAGTGATTTAACAGGGAAATCCTACAATGAGCAGTTCTTC
CATSDLTGKSYNEQFF
>TRBV13|TRBJ2-4|few|TRBD2
TGTGCCAGCAGCTTAGAGGGCGGGAGGGAGAAAAACATTCAGTACTTC
CASSLEGGREKNIQYF
>TRBV5-1|TRBJ2-6|NA|NA
TGCGCCAGCAGCTTGACGACCACCGGGGGGCATCCCTCCAGCTCTGGGGCCAACGTCCTGACTTTC
CASSLTTTGGHPSSSGANVLTF
>TRBV27|TRBJ1-2|NA|NA
TGTGCCAGCGGATCCGGGACACGGATAAAGGCTAACTATGGCTACACCTTC
CASGSGTRIKANYGYTF
>TRBV3-1|TRBJ1-1|NA|NA
TGTGCCAGCAGCCAAAGGGGGAGGATGAACACTGAAGCTTTCTTT
CASSQRGRMNTEAFF
>TRBV15|TRBJ1-4|few|NA
TGTGCCACCAGCAGAGAGGGGGCTTGGGAAAAACTGTTTTTT
CATSREGAWEKLFF
>TRBV11-2|TRBJ2-2|NA|NA
TGTGCCAGCAGCTTAGTTCTGGTATGGGGGGTGAACACCGGGGAGCTGTTTTTT
CASSLVLVWGVNTGELFF
>TRBV28|TRBJ1-6|NA|NA
TGTGCCAGCGGTGGCTCACCCCTCCACTTT
CASGGSPLHF
>TRBV5-1|TRBJ2-5|few|NA
TGCGCCAGCAGCTTGTCTGGGTCGTTGGAGACCCAGTACTTC
CASSLSGSLETQYF
>TRBV12-3/TRBV12-4|TRBJ2-7|few|NA
TGTGCCAGCAGTTTAGCGGGAGACTCCTACGAGCAGTACTTC
CASSLAGDSYEQYF
>TRBV5-1|TRBJ2-5|few|TRBD1
TGCGCCAGCAGCTACACGGGACAGAAGTACCAAGAGACCCAGTACTTC
CASSYTGQKYQETQYF
>TRBV9|TRBJ1-6|few|NA
TGTGCCAGCAGCGTAGCTCTTCTTAATTCACCCCTCCACTTT
CASSVALLNSPLHF
>TRBV5-1|TRBJ1-1|many|NA
TGCGCCAGCAGCTTGATCAGGGGCTCGGACACTGAAGCTTTCTTT
CASSLIRGSDTEAFF
>TRBV7-6|TRBJ2-2|NA|NA
TGTGCCAGCAGCTTAGCCAGGGGGGTCGGGGAGCTGTTTTTT
CASSLARGVGELFF
>TRBV12-3/TRBV12-4|TRBJ2-3|few|TRBD2
TGTGCCAGCAGTCCACGGACTAGTTTATTCGATACGCAGTATTTT
CASSPRTSLFDTQYF
>TRBV9|TRBJ2-5|NA|NA
TGTGCCAGCAGCGTAGGCGCCTCCCAAGAGACCCAGTACTTC
CASSVGASQETQYF
>TRBV3-1|TRBJ2-5|NA|NA
TGTGCCAGCAGCCCTCCCCGCAGGGTAATAGAGACCCAGTACTTC
CASSPPRRVIETQYF
>TRBV9|TRBJ2-5|NA|TRBD2
TGTGCCAGCAGCGCCCTAGCGGGAGGGCGAGAGACCCAGTACTTC
CASSALAGGRETQYF
>TRBV6-1|TRBJ2-2|many|NA
TGTGCCAGCAGCCGGGGAAACACCGGGGAGCTGTTTTTT
CASSRGNTGELFF
>TRBV7-8|TRBJ1-1|many|TRBD1
TGTGCCAGCACCCAGGGGGGGCGAGACACTGAAGCTTTCTTT
CASTQGGRDTEAFF
>TRBV15|TRBJ2-7|few|TRBD1
TGTGCCACCAGCAGAGATAGGGCAGGGGGCTACGAGCAGTACTTC
CATSRDRAGGYEQYF
>TRBV20-1|TRBJ1-4|NA|NA
TGCAGTGCTAGGAGACAGGATAATGTAAAACTGTTTTTT
CSARRQDNVKLFF